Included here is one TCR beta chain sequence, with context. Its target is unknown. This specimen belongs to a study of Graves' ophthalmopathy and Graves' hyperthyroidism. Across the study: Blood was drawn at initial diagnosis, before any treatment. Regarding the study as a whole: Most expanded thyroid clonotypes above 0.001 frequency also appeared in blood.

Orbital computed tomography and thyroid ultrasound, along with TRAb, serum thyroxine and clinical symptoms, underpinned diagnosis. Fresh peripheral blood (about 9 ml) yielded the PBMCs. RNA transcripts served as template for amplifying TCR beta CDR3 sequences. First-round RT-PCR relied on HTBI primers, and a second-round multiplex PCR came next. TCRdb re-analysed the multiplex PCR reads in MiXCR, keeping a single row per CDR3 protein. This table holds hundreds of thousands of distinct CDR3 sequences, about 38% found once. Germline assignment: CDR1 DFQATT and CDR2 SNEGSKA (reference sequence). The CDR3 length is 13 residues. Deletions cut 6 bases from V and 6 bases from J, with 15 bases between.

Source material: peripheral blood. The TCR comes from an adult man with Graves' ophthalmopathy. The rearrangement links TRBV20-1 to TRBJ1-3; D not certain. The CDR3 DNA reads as TGCAGTGCGACTAGCGGGAGTGTAAACACCATATATTTT. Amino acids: CSATSGSVNTIYF.